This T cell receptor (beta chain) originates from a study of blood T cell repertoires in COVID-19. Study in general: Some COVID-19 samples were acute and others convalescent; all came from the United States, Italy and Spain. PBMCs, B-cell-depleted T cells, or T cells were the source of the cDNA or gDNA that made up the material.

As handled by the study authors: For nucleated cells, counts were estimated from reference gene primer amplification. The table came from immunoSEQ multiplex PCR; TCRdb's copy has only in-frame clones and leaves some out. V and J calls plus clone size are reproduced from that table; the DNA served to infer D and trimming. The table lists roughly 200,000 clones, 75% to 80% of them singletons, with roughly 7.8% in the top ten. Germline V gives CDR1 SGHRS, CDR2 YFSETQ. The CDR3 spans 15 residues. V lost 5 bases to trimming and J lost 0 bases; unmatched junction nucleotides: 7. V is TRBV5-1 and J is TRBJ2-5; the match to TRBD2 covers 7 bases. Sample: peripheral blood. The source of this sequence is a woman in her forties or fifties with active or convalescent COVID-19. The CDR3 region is CASRLSGNYQETQYF. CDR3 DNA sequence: TGCGCCAGCAGGTTGAGCGGGAACTACCAAGAGACCCAGTACTTC.